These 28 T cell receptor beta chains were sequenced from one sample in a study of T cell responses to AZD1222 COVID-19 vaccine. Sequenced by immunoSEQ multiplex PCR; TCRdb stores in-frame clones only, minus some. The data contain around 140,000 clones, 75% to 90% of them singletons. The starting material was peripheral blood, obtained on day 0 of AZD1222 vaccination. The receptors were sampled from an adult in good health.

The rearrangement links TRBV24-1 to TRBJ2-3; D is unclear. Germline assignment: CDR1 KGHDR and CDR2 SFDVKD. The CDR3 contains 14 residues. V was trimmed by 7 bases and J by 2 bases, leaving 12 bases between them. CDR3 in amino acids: CATRGSRSTDTQYF. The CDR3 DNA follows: TGTGCCACCAGGGGCTCCAGGTCCACAGATACGCAGTATTTT.

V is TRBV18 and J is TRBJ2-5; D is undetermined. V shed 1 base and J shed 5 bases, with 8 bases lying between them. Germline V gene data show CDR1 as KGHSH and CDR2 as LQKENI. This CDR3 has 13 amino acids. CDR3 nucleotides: TGTGCCAGCTCACCACAAGGGTTGGAGACCCAGTACTTC. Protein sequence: CASSPQGLETQYF.

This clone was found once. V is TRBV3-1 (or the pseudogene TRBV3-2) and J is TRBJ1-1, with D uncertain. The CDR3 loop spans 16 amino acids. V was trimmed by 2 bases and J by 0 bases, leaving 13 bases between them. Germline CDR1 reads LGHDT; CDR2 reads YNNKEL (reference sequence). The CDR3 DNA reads TGTGCCAGCAGCCAACGGCGTAGGGAGTTGAACACTGAAGCTTTCTTT. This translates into CASSQRRRELNTEAFF.

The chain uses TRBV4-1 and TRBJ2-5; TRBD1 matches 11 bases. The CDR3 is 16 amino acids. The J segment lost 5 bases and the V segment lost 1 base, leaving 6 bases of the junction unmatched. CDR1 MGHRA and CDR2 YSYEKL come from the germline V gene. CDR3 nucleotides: TGCGCCAGCAGCCAAGCGCGGACAGGGGGCCAGGAGACCCAGTACTTC. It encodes CASSQARTGGQETQYF.

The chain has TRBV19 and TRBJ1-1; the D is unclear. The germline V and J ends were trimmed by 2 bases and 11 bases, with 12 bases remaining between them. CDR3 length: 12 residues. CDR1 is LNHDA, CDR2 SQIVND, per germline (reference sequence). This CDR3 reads CASSIRGLEAFF. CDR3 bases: TGTGCCAGTAGTATACGAGGGCTCGAGGCTTTCTTT.

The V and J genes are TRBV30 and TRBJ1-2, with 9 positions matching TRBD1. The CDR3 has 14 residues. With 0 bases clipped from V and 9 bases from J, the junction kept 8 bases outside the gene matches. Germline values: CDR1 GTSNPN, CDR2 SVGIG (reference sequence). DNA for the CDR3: TGTGCCTGGAGTGTCTTGGGGGACAGGGCGCGCTACACCTTC. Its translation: CAWSVLGDRARYTF.

CDR3 sequence (DNA): TGCGCCAGCAGGGACTCAGTCTCTGGAAACACCATATATTTT. It is translated as CASRDSVSGNTIYF. J is TRBJ1-3 and V is TRBV5-1; D uncertain. This CDR3 has 14 amino acids. V was pared by 5 bases and J by 0 bases, with 9 bases between. Germline lookup yields CDR1 SGHRS and CDR2 YFSETQ. The full variable domain, in which reference TRBV5-1 and TRBJ1-3 provide the parts outside the CDR3, is KAGVTQTPRYLIKTRGQQVTLSCSPISGHRSVSWYQQTPGQGLQFLFEYFSETQRNKGNFPGRFSGRQFSNSRSEMNVSTLELGDSALYLCASRDSVSGNTIYFGEGSWLTVV.

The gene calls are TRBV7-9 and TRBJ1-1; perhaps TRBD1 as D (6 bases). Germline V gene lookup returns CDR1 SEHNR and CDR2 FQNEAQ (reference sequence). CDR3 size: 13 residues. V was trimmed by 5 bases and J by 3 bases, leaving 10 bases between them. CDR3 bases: TGTGCCAGCAGCCCACAGGGTCACACTGAAGCTTTCTTT. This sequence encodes CASSPQGHTEAFF.

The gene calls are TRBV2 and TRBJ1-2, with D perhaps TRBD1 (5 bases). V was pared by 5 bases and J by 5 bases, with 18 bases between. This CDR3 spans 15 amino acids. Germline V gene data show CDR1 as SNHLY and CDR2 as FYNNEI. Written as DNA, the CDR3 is TGTGCCAGCAGTATGGGGCAGGGTGGTCTTTATGGCTACACCTTC. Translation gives CASSMGQGGLYGYTF.

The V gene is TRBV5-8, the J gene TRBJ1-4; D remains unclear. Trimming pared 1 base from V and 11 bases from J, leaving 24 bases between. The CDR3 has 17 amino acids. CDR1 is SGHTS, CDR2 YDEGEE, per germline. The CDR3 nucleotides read TGTGCCAGCAGCTTGTACCCCTCGAGGCGGGTAATAAAGAAACTGTTTTTT. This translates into CASSLYPSRRVIKKLFF.

The CDR3 region has the DNA TGTGCCAGTAGTCGGGGGACAGGCGGTGGAGAGACCCAGTACTTC. Encoded protein: CASSRGTGGGETQYF. The V gene is TRBV19, the J gene TRBJ2-5; 8 bases fit TRBD1. This CDR3 region has 15 residues. Unmatched junction bases numbered 9, after V lost 5 bases and J lost 4 bases. Germline V gives CDR1 LNHDA, CDR2 SQIVND (reference sequence).

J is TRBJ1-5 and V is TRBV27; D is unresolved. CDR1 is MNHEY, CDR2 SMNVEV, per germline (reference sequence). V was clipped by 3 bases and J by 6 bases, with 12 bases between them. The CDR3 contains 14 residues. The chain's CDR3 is CASSLGGMGQPQHF. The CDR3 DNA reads TGTGCCAGCAGTTTGGGAGGGATGGGTCAGCCCCAGCATTTT.

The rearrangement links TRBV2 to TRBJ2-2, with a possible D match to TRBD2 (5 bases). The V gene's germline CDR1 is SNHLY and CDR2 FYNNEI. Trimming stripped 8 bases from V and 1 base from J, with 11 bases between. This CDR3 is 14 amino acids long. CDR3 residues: CASRASRNTGELFF. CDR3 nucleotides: TGTGCCAGCCGTGCTAGCAGGAACACCGGGGAGCTGTTTTTT.

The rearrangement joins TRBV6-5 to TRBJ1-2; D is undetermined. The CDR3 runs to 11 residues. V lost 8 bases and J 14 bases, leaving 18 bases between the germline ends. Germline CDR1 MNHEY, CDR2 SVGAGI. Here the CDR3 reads CASPPFRERTF. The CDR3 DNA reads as TGTGCCAGCCCCCCGTTCCGGGAGCGGACCTTC.

The CDR3 DNA sequence: TGTGCCAGCGGACCAACCAACAGGGCCCCCACAGATACGCAGTATTTT. Translated, it gives CASGPTNRAPTDTQYF. The chain links TRBV7-9 to TRBJ2-3, with D possibly being TRBD1 (6 bases). The V and J ends lost 8 bases and 2 bases respectively, with 20 bases between them. The CDR3 is made up of 16 amino acids. Looked up from germline, CDR1 is SEHNR and CDR2 is FQNEAQ (reference sequence).

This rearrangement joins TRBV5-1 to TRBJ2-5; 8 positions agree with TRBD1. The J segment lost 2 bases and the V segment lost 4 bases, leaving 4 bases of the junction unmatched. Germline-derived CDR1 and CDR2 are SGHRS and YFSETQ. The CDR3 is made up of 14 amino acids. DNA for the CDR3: TGCGCCAGCAGCCCCCGGACAGGGCAAGAGACCCAGTACTTC. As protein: CASSPRTGQETQYF.

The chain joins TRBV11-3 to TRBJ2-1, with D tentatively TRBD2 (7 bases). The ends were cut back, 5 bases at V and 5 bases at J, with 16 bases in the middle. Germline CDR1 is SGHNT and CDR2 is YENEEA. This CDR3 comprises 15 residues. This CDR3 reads CASSLGRRGHNEQFF. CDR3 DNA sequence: TGTGCCAGCAGCCTGGGTAGGCGGGGGCACAATGAGCAGTTCTTC.

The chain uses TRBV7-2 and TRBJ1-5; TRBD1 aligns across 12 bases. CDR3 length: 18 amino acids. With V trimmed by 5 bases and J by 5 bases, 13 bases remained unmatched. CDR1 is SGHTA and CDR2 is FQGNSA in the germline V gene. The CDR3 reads CASSPRRIGTGGHQPQHF. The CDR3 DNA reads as TGTGCCAGCAGCCCCCGCCGCATCGGGACAGGGGGCCATCAGCCCCAGCATTTT. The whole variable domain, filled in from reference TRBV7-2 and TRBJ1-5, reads GAGVSQSPSNKVTEKGKDVELRCDPISGHTALYWYRQSLGQGLEFLIYFQGNSAPDKSGLPSDRFSAERTGGSVSTLTIQRTQQEDSAVYLCASSPRRIGTGGHQPQHFGDGTRLSIL.

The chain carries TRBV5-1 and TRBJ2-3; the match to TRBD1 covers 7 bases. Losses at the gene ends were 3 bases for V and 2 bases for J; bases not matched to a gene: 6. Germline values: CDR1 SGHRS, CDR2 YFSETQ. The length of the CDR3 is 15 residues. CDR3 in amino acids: CASSSYRGSTDTQYF. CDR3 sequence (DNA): TGCGCCAGCAGCTCATACAGGGGTTCCACAGATACGCAGTATTTT.

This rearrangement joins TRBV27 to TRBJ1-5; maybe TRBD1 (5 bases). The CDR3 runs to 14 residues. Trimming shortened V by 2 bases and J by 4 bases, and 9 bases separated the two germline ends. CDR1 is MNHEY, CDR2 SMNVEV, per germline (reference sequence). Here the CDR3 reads CASSLLGQNQPQHF. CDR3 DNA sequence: TGTGCCAGCAGTTTACTGGGGCAAAATCAGCCCCAGCATTTT.

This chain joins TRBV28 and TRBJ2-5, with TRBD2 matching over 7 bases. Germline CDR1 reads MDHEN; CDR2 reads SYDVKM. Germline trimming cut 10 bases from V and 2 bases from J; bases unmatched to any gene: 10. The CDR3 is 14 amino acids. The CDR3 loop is CATLPRLAQETQYF. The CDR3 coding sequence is TGTGCCACCCTCCCCCGACTAGCACAAGAGACCCAGTACTTC.

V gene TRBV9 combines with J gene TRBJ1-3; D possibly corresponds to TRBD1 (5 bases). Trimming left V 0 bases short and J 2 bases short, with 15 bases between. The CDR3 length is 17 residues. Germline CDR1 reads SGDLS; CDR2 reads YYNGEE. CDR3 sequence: CASSVAPAGSTGNTIYF. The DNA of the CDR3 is TGTGCCAGCAGCGTAGCCCCGGCAGGGTCCACTGGAAACACCATATATTTT.

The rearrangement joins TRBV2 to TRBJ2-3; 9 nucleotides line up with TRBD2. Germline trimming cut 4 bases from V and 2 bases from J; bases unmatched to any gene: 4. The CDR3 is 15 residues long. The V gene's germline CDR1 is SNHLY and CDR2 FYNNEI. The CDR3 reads CASSAAGGYTDTQYF. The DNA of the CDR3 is TGTGCCAGCAGTGCAGCGGGGGGATACACAGATACGCAGTATTTT. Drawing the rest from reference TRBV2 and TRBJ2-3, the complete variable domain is EPEVTQTPSHQVTQMGQEVILRCVPISNHLYFYWYRQILGQKVEFLVSFYNNEISEKSEIFDDQFSVERPDGSNFTLKIRSTKLEDSAMYFCASSAAGGYTDTQYFGPGTRLTVL.

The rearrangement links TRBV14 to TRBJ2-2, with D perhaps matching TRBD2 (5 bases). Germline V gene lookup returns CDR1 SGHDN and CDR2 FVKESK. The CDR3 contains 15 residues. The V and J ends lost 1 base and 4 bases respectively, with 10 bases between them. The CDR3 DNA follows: TGTGCCAGCAGCCAAGCCCTAGCCCGCACCGGGGAGCTGTTTTTT. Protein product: CASSQALARTGELFF.

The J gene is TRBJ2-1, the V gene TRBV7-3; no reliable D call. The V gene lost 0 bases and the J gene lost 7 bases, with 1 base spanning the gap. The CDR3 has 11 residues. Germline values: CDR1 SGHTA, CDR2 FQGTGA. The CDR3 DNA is TGTGCCAGCAGCTTAACGAATGAGCAGTTCTTC. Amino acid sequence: CASSLTNEQFF.

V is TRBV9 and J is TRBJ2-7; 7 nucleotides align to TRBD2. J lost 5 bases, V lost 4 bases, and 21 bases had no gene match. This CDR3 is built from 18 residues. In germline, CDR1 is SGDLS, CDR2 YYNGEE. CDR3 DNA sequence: TGTGCCAGCAGCCTTAAACCGTCCCTTCGCGGGAGCGACAACGAGCAGTACTTC. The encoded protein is CASSLKPSLRGSDNEQYF.

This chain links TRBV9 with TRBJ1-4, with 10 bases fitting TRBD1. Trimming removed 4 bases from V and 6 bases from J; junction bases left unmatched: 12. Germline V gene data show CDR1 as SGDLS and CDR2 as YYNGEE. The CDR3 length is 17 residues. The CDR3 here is CASSRRDRGLVDEKLFF. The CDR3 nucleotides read TGTGCCAGCAGCAGGCGGGACAGGGGCCTTGTTGATGAAAAACTGTTTTTT.

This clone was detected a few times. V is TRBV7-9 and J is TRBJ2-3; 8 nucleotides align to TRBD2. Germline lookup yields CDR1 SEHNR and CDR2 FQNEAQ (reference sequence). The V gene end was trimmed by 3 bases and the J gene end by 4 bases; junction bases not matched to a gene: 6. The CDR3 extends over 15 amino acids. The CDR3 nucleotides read TGTGCCAGCAGCTTGTCGCGGGGGGCGGCAGATACGCAGTATTTT. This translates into CASSLSRGAADTQYF. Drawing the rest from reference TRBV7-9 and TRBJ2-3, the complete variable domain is DTGVSQNPRHKITKRGQNVTFRCDPISEHNRLYWYRQTLGQGPEFLTYFQNEAQLEKSRLLSDRFSAERPKGSFSTLEIQRTEQGDSAMYLCASSLSRGAADTQYFGPGTRLTVL.